The rows below give T cell receptor beta chains drawn from one sample of a study of blood T cells in healthy people across ages. MiXCR was run by TCRdb on the 5' RACE reads, yielding one entry per CDR3 protein. The table has about a million distinct CDR3 sequences, around 49% seen once; the top ten hold roughly an eighth. Sequenced: blood. These receptors all come from a man aged 25 to 40 in good health. The CDR3 runs from the conserved cysteine through the conserved F or W. The D gene is left open where the match is weak. A row's size may be missing; if present it is once, few, many or a size class.

>TRBJ2-1|.|few|TRBV5-1
CASSLEQGPYNEQFF
TGCGCCAGCAGCTTGGAACAGGGACCTTACAATGAGCAGTTCTTC
>TRBJ2-5|TRBD1|.|TRBV6-2/TRBV6-3
CASTITGTGRGETQYF
TGTGCCAGCACTATAACCGGGACAGGGAGGGGAGAGACCCAGTACTTC
>TRBJ2-5|TRBD1|.|TRBV20-1
CSAIRDRGGETQYF
TGCAGTGCCATTCGGGACAGGGGTGGGGAGACCCAGTACTTC
>TRBJ1-2|TRBD1|many|TRBV6-1
CASKRGTDYGYTF
TGTGCCAGCAAGCGAGGGACAGACTATGGCTACACCTTC
>TRBJ2-1|.|many|TRBV27
CASSLLLSYNEQFF
TGTGCCAGCAGTTTACTCCTCTCTTATAATGAGCAGTTCTTC
>TRBJ2-4|.|.|TRBV11-2
CASSLARGSAKNIQYF
TGTGCCAGCAGCTTAGCCCGCGGGTCAGCCAAAAACATTCAGTACTTC
>TRBJ2-1|.|once|TRBV12-3/TRBV12-4
CASSLARRSYNEQFF
TGTGCCAGCAGTTTAGCGCGGAGATCCTACAATGAGCAGTTCTTC
>TRBJ2-1|TRBD2|few|TRBV5-6
CASSLLDASGGSEQFF
TGTGCCAGCAGTCTTCTGGATGCTAGCGGCGGGTCGGAGCAGTTCTTC
>TRBJ2-4|.|few|TRBV20-1
CSARDPGPAYLYF
TGCAGTGCTAGAGACCCGGGCCCCGCTTACCTGTACTTC
>TRBJ2-5|TRBD2|.|TRBV29-1
CSVRLAGETQYF
TGCAGCGTTCGACTAGCGGGAGAGACCCAGTACTTC
>TRBJ1-2|.|few|TRBV3-1
CASSQAGGLVWGYTF
TGTGCCAGCAGCCAAGCTGGGGGTCTCGTGTGGGGCTACACCTTC
>TRBJ2-4|.|few|TRBV28
CASNSRLGKNIQYF
TGTGCCAGCAATTCGAGATTAGGGAAGAACATTCAGTACTTC
>TRBJ1-2|.|.|TRBV12-3/TRBV12-4
CATQKGSASNYGYTF
TGTGCCACCCAGAAAGGGTCAGCTTCTAACTATGGCTACACCTTC
>TRBJ2-7|.|.|TRBV6-1
CAGGIPLTGFSSEQYF
TGTGCCGGCGGGATCCCCTTAACAGGGTTTTCGAGCGAGCAGTACTTC
>TRBJ2-3|TRBD1|.|TRBV29-1
CSVGAKGAADTQYF
TGCAGCGTCGGTGCCAAGGGGGCGGCAGATACGCAGTATTTT
>TRBJ1-5|TRBD1|few|TRBV20-1
CSARDQYRGTGVSNQPQHF
TGCAGTGCTAGAGATCAGTACCGGGGGACAGGGGTTAGCAATCAGCCCCAGCATTTT
>TRBJ2-5|.|.|TRBV9
CASSLARLETQYF
TGTGCCAGCAGTCTCGCCAGGCTGGAGACCCAGTACTTC
>TRBJ2-1|TRBD2|few|TRBV5-1
CASKRGSGGENEQFF
TGCGCCAGCAAGCGAGGAAGCGGGGGGGAGAATGAGCAGTTCTTC
>TRBJ2-2|.|few|TRBV5-4
CASSLVAGTNTGELFF
TGTGCCAGCAGCTTGGTTGCGGGAACCAACACCGGGGAGCTGTTTTTT
>TRBJ1-5|TRBD1|.|TRBV28
CASTTGTGGQPQHF
TGTGCCAGTACAACCGGGACAGGGGGTCAGCCCCAGCATTTT
>TRBJ2-7|TRBD2|.|TRBV12-3/TRBV12-4
CASSRMTSGGSYEQYF
TGTGCCAGCAGTCGAATGACTAGCGGGGGTTCCTACGAGCAGTACTTC
>TRBJ2-3|.|many|TRBV29-1
CSVEQNTQYF
TGCAGCGTTGAACAGAATACGCAGTATTTT
>TRBJ2-2|TRBD1|.|TRBV24-1
CATSDMGQGNTGELFF
TGTGCCACCAGTGATATGGGACAGGGGAACACCGGGGAGCTGTTTTTT
>TRBJ2-7|TRBD1|many|TRBV3-1
CASSRQGFSSEQYF
TGTGCCAGCAGCCGACAGGGATTTAGCTCCGAGCAGTACTTC
>TRBJ1-5|.|.|TRBV29-1
CSVYRVVNQPQHF
TGCAGCGTTTACAGAGTGGTAAATCAGCCCCAGCATTTT
>TRBJ2-3|.|.|TRBV4-2
CASSLRLQGTDTQYF
TGTGCCAGCAGCCTGAGACTCCAGGGCACAGATACGCAGTATTTT
>TRBJ2-3|.|few|TRBV6-1
CASTPVVGGGPTDTQYF
TGTGCCAGCACCCCCGTGGTTGGGGGGGGCCCAACAGATACGCAGTATTTT
>TRBJ1-5|.|.|TRBV6-2/TRBV6-3
CASSYSTGLNQPQHF
TGTGCCAGCAGTTACTCGACAGGACTCAATCAGCCCCAGCATTTT
>TRBJ1-2|.|few|TRBV12-3/TRBV12-4
CASSPQDSGYGYTF
TGTGCCAGCAGTCCCCAGGATAGTGGGTACGGCTACACCTTC
>TRBJ2-1|.|.|TRBV5-1
CASSSSGFSYNEQFF
TGCGCCAGCAGCTCCTCAGGGTTTTCCTACAATGAGCAGTTCTTC
>TRBJ2-3|TRBD1|.|TRBV7-9
CASSSRMGQGPSDTQYF
TGTGCCAGCAGCTCGCGCATGGGACAGGGCCCATCAGATACGCAGTATTTT
>TRBJ2-1|TRBD2|few|TRBV29-1
CSVEDGHPGTSGYNEQFF
TGCAGCGTTGAAGATGGACATCCCGGGACTAGCGGATACAATGAGCAGTTCTTC
>TRBJ1-4|.|.|TRBV4-2
CASQKCGECEKLFF
TGTGCCAGCCAAAAGTGCGGGGAGTGCGAAAAACTGTTTTTT
>TRBJ1-5|.|.|TRBV20-1
CSARSGAGGSNQPQHF
TGCAGTGCTAGAAGTGGGGCCGGGGGTAGCAATCAGCCCCAGCATTTT
>TRBJ2-3|TRBD1|.|TRBV7-2
CASSLTGRRWPGGQGADTQYF
TGTGCCAGCAGCTTAACGGGACGAAGGTGGCCGGGCGGACAGGGGGCAGATACGCAGTATTTT
>TRBJ2-7|TRBD2|.|TRBV7-6
CASSGPAGVPSYEQYF
TGTGCCAGCAGCGGCCCGGCGGGGGTTCCCTCCTACGAGCAGTACTTC
>TRBJ1-1|.|.|TRBV5-1
CASSFGMGNTEAFF
TGCGCCAGCAGCTTTGGTATGGGGAACACTGAAGCTTTCTTT
>TRBJ2-7|.|.|TRBV6-5
CASSPPGRTYEQYF
TGTGCCAGCAGCCCCCCGGGACGGACATACGAGCAGTACTTC
>TRBJ2-1|TRBD2|.|TRBV29-1
CSVGTSGAVNEQFF
TGCAGCGTAGGGACTAGCGGGGCCGTTAATGAGCAGTTCTTC
>TRBJ2-3|.|many|TRBV2
CASSERAGQRTDTQYF
TGTGCCAGCAGTGAACGGGCGGGACAACGCACAGATACGCAGTATTTT
>TRBJ1-5|.|.|TRBV5-1
CTSSLEGNNQPQHF
TGCACCAGCAGCTTGGAGGGGAACAATCAGCCCCAGCATTTT
>TRBJ2-7|.|.|TRBV20-1
CSARDLGESSYEQYF
TGCAGTGCTAGAGATCTGGGGGAGAGCTCCTACGAGCAGTACTTC
>TRBJ1-6|.|many|TRBV29-1
CSVGEGRTSPLHF
TGCAGCGTTGGCGAAGGGAGGACTTCACCCCTCCACTTT
>TRBJ2-1|.|.|TRBV15
CATRGSYNEQFF
TGTGCCACCCGGGGTTCCTACAATGAGCAGTTCTTC
>TRBJ1-2|.|.|TRBV5-4
CASSAITGNYGYTF
TGTGCCAGCAGTGCCATCACAGGGAACTATGGCTACACCTTC
>TRBJ2-7|TRBD1|many|TRBV10-3
CAIKGQGAFEQYF
TGTGCCATCAAGGGACAGGGGGCGTTCGAGCAGTACTTC
>TRBJ2-3|.|few|TRBV28
CASSSPDGTDTQYF
TGTGCCAGCAGTTCTCCCGACGGCACAGATACGCAGTATTTT
>TRBJ1-6|.|.|TRBV20-1
CSARDQGRNNSPLHF
TGCAGTGCTAGAGATCAGGGGCGAAATAATTCACCCCTCCACTTT
>TRBJ1-1|.|few|TRBV21-1
CASSQAGTTTEAFF
TGTGCCAGCAGCCAAGCCGGGACAACCACTGAAGCTTTCTTT
>TRBJ2-5|.|few|TRBV3-1
CASSRTGKETQYF
TGTGCCAGCAGCCGGACTGGTAAAGAGACCCAGTACTTC
>TRBJ2-3|TRBD1|few|TRBV5-1
CASSLTRRDRDADTQYF
TGCGCCAGCAGCTTGACAAGACGGGACAGGGACGCAGATACGCAGTATTTT